Shown below are 26 T cell receptor beta chains from a single sample sequenced in a study of blood T cell repertoires in COVID-19. Profiling relied on immunoSEQ multiplex PCR, and the TCRdb table lists in-frame clones only, not all of them. Of 40,000 to 60,000 clones in the sample, approximately 84% are singletons; the top ten hold 2.6%. Material: peripheral blood. The receptors shown here come from a woman of 80 years or more with COVID-19, enrolled during active disease.

This sequence joins TRBV19 and TRBJ1-1; 7 bases match TRBD1. V shed 7 bases, J shed 8 bases, and the junction held 13 bases outside the gene matches. The CDR3 extends over 14 amino acids. The germline CDR1 and CDR2 sequences are LNHDA and SQIVND (reference sequence). CDR3 protein: CASTGAVGQREAFF. The CDR3 coding sequence is TGTGCCAGTACCGGGGCGGTGGGACAGAGAGAAGCTTTCTTT.

This clone was seen once. The chain uses TRBV21-1 and TRBJ1-1; the D segment call TRBD1 is taken from the table without a DNA check. TRBV21-1 is an annotated pseudogene. The CDR3 sequence is 17 residues long. CDR3 coding DNA: TGTGCCAGCAGCAAAGCTAAAATAAACAGGGTGAACACTGAAGCTTTCTTT. This translates into CASSKAKINRVNTEAFF.

This clone was counted a single time. This sequence joins TRBV24-1 and TRBJ2-1, with 7 bases fitting TRBD2. The length of the CDR3 is 14 residues. J lost 13 bases, V lost 10 bases, and 18 bases had no gene match. In germline, CDR1 is KGHDR, CDR2 SFDVKD. The CDR3 loop reads CATENLKTGGPQFF. The CDR3 DNA reads as TGTGCCACAGAAAATCTAAAAACGGGAGGCCCCCAGTTCTTC.

The chain carries TRBV27 and TRBJ2-7; 10 positions agree with TRBD1. Germline CDR1 reads MNHEY; CDR2 reads SMNVEV (reference sequence). This CDR3 comprises 14 residues. V was pared by 3 bases and J by 5 bases, with 4 bases of the junction left unmatched. This CDR3 reads CASSFLGTGDEQYF. DNA of the CDR3: TGTGCCAGCAGTTTCCTGGGGACAGGGGACGAGCAGTACTTC.

The genes are TRBV19 and TRBJ2-3; the match to TRBD2 covers 8 bases. Germline assignment: CDR1 LNHDA and CDR2 SQIVND (reference sequence). The CDR3 is made up of 16 amino acids. Unmatched junction bases numbered 4, after V lost 0 bases and J lost 2 bases. CDR3 sequence reads: CASSIDPGLATDTQYF. In nucleotides, the CDR3 is TGTGCCAGTAGTATAGATCCCGGACTAGCCACAGATACGCAGTATTTT.

This clone was observed a few times. The chain combines TRBV27 with TRBJ1-5, with 7 bases identical to TRBD1. CDR3 size: 15 residues. V was clipped by 6 bases and J by 2 bases; unmatched bases: 7. Germline CDR1 reads MNHEY; CDR2 reads SMNVEV (reference sequence). CDR3 DNA: TGTGCCAGCAGCGAAGGGGGCGAGGGCAATCAGCCCCAGCATTTT. It yields the protein CASSEGGEGNQPQHF.

The sample holds one count of this clone. Relative to the germline gene, one junction end is altered; a read error may explain this. V is TRBV6-5 and J is TRBJ1-2; D call uncertain. CDR3 length equals 15 residues. In germline, CDR1 is MNHEY, CDR2 SVGAGI. The CDR3 protein is CASTNGVDTKYGYTF. The CDR3 DNA is TGTGCCAGCACCAACGGGGTTGACACTAAGTATGGCTACACCTTC.

This chain joins TRBV14 and TRBJ1-6; D is possibly TRBD1 (5 bases). Germline V gene sequence: CDR1 SGHDN, CDR2 FVKESK. Trimming removed 4 bases at V and 6 bases at J, with 13 bases between. The length of the CDR3 is 15 residues. Here the CDR3 DNA reads TGTGCCAGCAGCCTCCTAACCAGGGCTAATTCACCCCTCCACTTT. This gives the protein CASSLLTRANSPLHF.

J is TRBJ1-6 and V is TRBV7-9; a possible D gene is TRBD1 (6 bases). This CDR3 is built from 16 residues. In germline, CDR1 is SEHNR, CDR2 FQNEAQ (reference sequence). V was pared by 5 bases and J by 8 bases, with 19 bases between. Here the CDR3 DNA reads TGTGCCAGCAGCGTCGGCTCAGGGGCTTGGGATTCACCCCTCCACTTT. Protein: CASSVGSGAWDSPLHF.

The chain employs TRBV6-1 and TRBJ1-2; D is possibly TRBD1 (6 bases). The V end lost 2 bases, the J end lost 5 bases, and 15 bases lay between the germline ends. The CDR3 consists of 15 residues. The germline CDR1 and CDR2 sequences are MNHNS and SASEGT. The CDR3 DNA is TGTGCCAGCAGTGAAAGGGGAACAGGGCTATATGGCTACACCTTC. Protein: CASSERGTGLYGYTF.

The rearrangement uses TRBV10-2 and TRBJ2-7; 7 bases map to TRBD1. CDR3 size: 19 residues. CDR1 and CDR2 from the germline V gene are WSHSY and SAAADI. J gave up 2 bases and V 3 bases, and 19 bases lay outside the gene matches. DNA of the CDR3: TGCGCCAGCAGTGACACCGCCAGGCTAGGACAGGAATCCCCCTACGAGCAGTACTTC. Residues: CASSDTARLGQESPYEQYF.

This chain joins TRBV6-6 and TRBJ1-1; D may be TRBD1 (5 bases). Germline CDR1 MNHNY, CDR2 SVGAGI (reference sequence). The CDR3 totals 12 residues. Trimming took 3 bases from V and 11 from J, leaving 13 bases between them. CDR3 DNA: TGTGCCAGCAGTTATCCCAGGGATGGCGCTTTCTTT. Amino acids: CASSYPRDGAFF.

The rearrangement links TRBV6-6 to TRBJ2-2; no reliable D call. Per the germline V gene, CDR1 is MNHNY and CDR2 is SVGAGI (reference sequence). The V and J ends lost 2 bases and 5 bases respectively, with 6 bases between them. The CDR3 runs 13 residues. CDR3 DNA sequence: TGTGCCAGCAGTTACCGCGTAACCGGGGAGCTGTTTTTT. Its translation: CASSYRVTGELFF.

The CDR3 is CASSEAGGNYGYTF. As DNA, the CDR3 is TGTGCCAGCAGTGAAGCGGGAGGGAACTATGGCTACACCTTC. The chain is built from TRBV6-1 and TRBJ1-2, with D hard to call. Germline CDR1 is MNHNS and CDR2 is SASEGT. Trimming shortened V by 0 bases and J by 2 bases, and 7 bases separated the two germline ends. There are 14 residues in the CDR3.

This clone was detected only once. The genes are TRBV9 and TRBJ2-3; D might be TRBD2 (5 bases). The CDR3 has 15 amino acids. The germline V and J ends were trimmed by 4 bases and 2 bases, with 14 bases remaining between them. The germline gives CDR1 SGDLS, CDR2 YYNGEE. This chain's CDR3 is CASSLMDSPTDTQYF. The CDR3 nucleotides read TGTGCCAGCAGCTTGATGGACTCACCCACAGATACGCAGTATTTT.

The rearrangement joins TRBV6-5 to TRBJ2-1, with a weak D call TRBD2 (7 bases). The CDR3 has 14 residues. Germline V gene sequence: CDR1 MNHEY, CDR2 SVGAGI. Trimming stripped 8 bases from V and 4 bases from J, with 15 bases between. CDR3 nucleotide sequence: TGTGCCAGCGTAAGGACAGCGGGGTACAATGAGCAGTTCTTC. Its protein is CASVRTAGYNEQFF.

The chain carries TRBV7-8 and TRBJ2-7; 9 bases fit TRBD2. The V segment lost 4 bases and the J segment 3 bases; nucleotides outside the gene matches: 10. This CDR3 comprises 16 residues. Germline V CDR1 and CDR2: SGHVS, FQNEAQ. The CDR3 protein is CASSSPSGRRDYEQYF. In DNA, the CDR3 is TGTGCCAGCAGCTCCCCCAGCGGGAGGAGGGACTACGAGCAGTACTTC.

This clone was detected only a few times. The CDR3 DNA reads as TGTGCCAGTAGTAGACTTAACGGAGAGAATCAGCCCCAGCATTTT. Translating gives CASSRLNGENQPQHF. The chain employs TRBV19 and TRBJ1-5; no definite D call. The CDR3 contains 15 residues. Trimming stripped 4 bases from V and 4 bases from J, with 14 bases between. Germline lookup yields CDR1 LNHDA and CDR2 SQIVND (reference sequence).

CDR3 amino acids: CASSFTPGQDEQYF. CDR3 in DNA: TGCGCCAGCAGCTTCACTCCGGGACAGGACGAGCAGTACTTC. The rearrangement uses TRBV5-1 and TRBJ2-7; 8 nucleotides align to TRBD1. Germline V lookup: CDR1 SGHRS, CDR2 YFSETQ. The CDR3 totals 14 residues. V was pared by 2 bases and J by 5 bases, with 6 bases of the junction left unmatched.

The chain recombines TRBV6-6 with TRBJ2-3, with 13 bases fitting TRBD2. V gave up 2 bases and J gave up 6 bases; unmatched junction bases: 2. This CDR3 is built from 15 residues. The germline gives CDR1 MNHNY, CDR2 SVGAGI (reference sequence). The CDR3 reads CASSYGTSGIDTQYF. CDR3 in DNA: TGTGCCAGCAGTTACGGGACTAGCGGGATTGATACGCAGTATTTT.

This clone is a singleton in its sample. The rearrangement joins TRBV30 to TRBJ1-2, with TRBD1 identical over 7 bases. Trimming took 5 bases from V and 0 from J; bases not matched to a gene: 15. Germline V gene lookup returns CDR1 GTSNPN and CDR2 SVGIG (reference sequence). The CDR3 covers 17 residues. CDR3 DNA sequence: TGTGCCTGGTATGCCGGGACAGTTATTCCGTCTAACTATGGCTACACCTTC. Its protein is CAWYAGTVIPSNYGYTF.

The gene calls are TRBV11-1 and TRBJ2-7; maybe TRBD2 (5 bases). The length of the CDR3 is 15 residues. Germline V lookup: CDR1 SGHAT, CDR2 FQDESV (reference sequence). The V gene lost 5 bases and the J gene lost 0 bases, with 14 bases spanning the gap. Here the CDR3 DNA reads TGTGCCAGCAGCACCCGGGGTAGTGGCTCCTACGAGCAGTACTTC. It specifies CASSTRGSGSYEQYF. Together with reference TRBV11-1 and TRBJ2-7, the CDR3 gives the full variable domain: EAEVAQSPRYKITEKSQAVAFWCDPISGHATLYWYRQILGQGPELLVQFQDESVVDDSQLPKDRFSAERLKGVDSTLKIQPAELGDSAMYLCASSTRGSGSYEQYFGPGTRLTVT.

The J gene is TRBJ1-1, the V gene TRBV5-1; D gene uncertain. Germline V gene lookup returns CDR1 SGHRS and CDR2 YFSETQ. Trimming cost V 0 bases and J 3 bases, with 12 bases left between them. The CDR3 contains 15 residues. The CDR3 region has the DNA TGCGCCAGCAGCTTGGCCTTGGCCGGGGACACTGAAGCTTTCTTT. It codes for CASSLALAGDTEAFF.

The chain uses TRBV15 and TRBJ1-5; D not certain. Per the germline V gene, CDR1 is LNHNV and CDR2 is YYDKDF (reference sequence). V lost 0 bases and J 8 bases, leaving 17 bases between the germline ends. The CDR3 loop spans 16 amino acids. CDR3 region: CATSRDPGENPKPQHF. The CDR3 DNA sequence: TGTGCCACCAGCAGAGATCCTGGAGAGAATCCGAAGCCCCAGCATTTT.

This sequence joins TRBV28 and TRBJ1-5, with D perhaps TRBD1 (5 bases). CDR3 length: 13 residues. Germline V gives CDR1 MDHEN, CDR2 SYDVKM. V was cut by 11 bases and J by 3 bases, with 14 bases left in between. The CDR3 coding sequence is TGTGCCTCGGGGAGGGGACTCAATCAGCCCCAGCATTTT. Protein product: CASGRGLNQPQHF. Full variable domain (remainder filled in from reference TRBV28 and TRBJ1-5): DVKVTQSSRYLVKRTGEKVFLECVQDMDHENMFWYRQDPGLGLRLIYFSYDVKMKEKGDIPEGYSVSREKKERFSLILESASTNQTSMYLCASGRGLNQPQHFGDGTRLSIL.

This chain connects TRBV10-3 to TRBJ2-2; 9 nucleotides agree with TRBD2. Germline loops: CDR1 ENHRY, CDR2 SYGVKD. V was pared by 4 bases and J by 5 bases, with 11 bases of the junction left unmatched. The CDR3 consists of 17 residues. CDR3 coding DNA: TGTGCCATCAGTGGACGGAGCGCGGGAGGGCCGACCGGGGAGCTGTTTTTT. This translates into CAISGRSAGGPTGELFF.